Sequencing of this T cell receptor beta chain was carried out in a study of cytomegalovirus exposure and HLA in healthy donors. Concerning this clone: Its antigen is currently unknown.

Germline V gives CDR1 SGDLS, CDR2 YYNGEE. V shed 4 bases and J shed 4 bases, with 12 bases lying between them. This CDR3 comprises 14 residues. The study, taken as a whole, reports: The authors enumerated over 150 TCR beta chains as linked to cytomegalovirus. In a later analysis, an Asian-associated ancestry cluster reportedly showed fewer N-insertions than the roughly 650-donor mean.

PCR employed 60 Vbeta and 13 Jbeta primers. The assay was immunoSEQ multiplex PCR, and TCRdb's table has in-frame clones only and misses some. The data show some 200,000 clones, with roughly a tenth seen just once and about 1.2% held by the top ten. The TCR was taken from a woman in her 30s in good health and CMV-seropositive. V and J are TRBV9 and TRBJ2-1; D unclear. Sequencing was done on a sample of PBMCs. The CDR3 sequence: CASSSLTDYNEQFF. The CDR3 nucleotides read TGTGCCAGCAGCTCATTGACTGATTACAATGAGCAGTTCTTC.